These 10 T cell receptor beta chains originate from one sample sequenced in a study of identical twins. TCRdb recomputed calls from the 5' RACE reads with MiXCR, one row per CDR3 protein. This repertoire shows hundreds of thousands of distinct CDR3 sequences, roughly 8% found once; its top ten account for 0.75% to 1%. A further study also used this sample, focusing on yellow fever vaccine responses in identical twins.

The specimen was PBMCs. The receptors come from a young woman in good health.

The chain joins TRBV6-1 to TRBJ2-3; tentative D call: TRBD1 (6 bases). This CDR3 has 15 amino acids. The ends were cut back, 6 bases at V and 0 bases at J, with 13 bases in the middle. From germline, CDR1 is MNHNS and CDR2 SASEGT. The CDR3 DNA reads as TGTGCCAGCAGAACAAGACAGGCTAGCACAGATACGCAGTATTTT. This codes for CASRTRQASTDTQYF.

The V gene is TRBV4-1, the J gene TRBJ2-7, with 7 nucleotides matching TRBD1. Germline values: CDR1 MGHRA, CDR2 YSYEKL. The ends lost 0 bases at V and 3 bases at J; junction bases unmatched: 5. This CDR3 region has 15 residues. CDR3 nucleotides: TGCGCCAGCAGCCAAGACGCAGGGGGATTCTACGAGCAGTACTTC. Translating it yields CASSQDAGGFYEQYF.

The genes are TRBV20-1 and TRBJ2-1; no firm D call. Trimming took off 2 bases at V and 6 bases at J, with 14 bases between the two ends. The CDR3 is 14 amino acids. Germline CDR1 DFQATT, CDR2 SNEGSKA (reference sequence). CDR3 bases: TGCAGTGCTAGAACCCGGCAGGACCGCAATGAGCAGTTCTTC. It specifies CSARTRQDRNEQFF.

In this sample, this clonotype turned up many times. The rearrangement uses TRBV5-1 and TRBJ1-2, with D perhaps matching TRBD1 (6 bases). V lost 2 bases to trimming and J lost 8 bases, with 16 bases between them. The CDR3 covers 14 residues. Germline V CDR1 and CDR2: SGHRS, YFSETQ. CDR3 amino acids: CASSFEQGILGYTF. CDR3 DNA sequence: TGCGCCAGCAGCTTCGAGCAGGGGATCTTGGGCTACACCTTC.

Only one count was recorded for this clonotype. This chain connects TRBV7-3 to TRBJ2-1; 7 bases fit TRBD1. CDR1 is SGHTA and CDR2 is FQGTGA in the germline V gene. Losses at the gene ends were 2 bases for V and 5 bases for J; bases not matched to a gene: 6. The CDR3 contains 15 residues. The CDR3 nucleotides read TGTGCCAGCAGCTTAGGGGACAGACTGAACAATGAGCAGTTCTTC. Amino acid sequence: CASSLGDRLNNEQFF.

The rearrangement uses TRBV20-1 and TRBJ2-6; D might be TRBD1 (5 bases). Germline CDR1 and CDR2: DFQATT and SNEGSKA (reference sequence). The V end lost 8 bases, the J end lost 2 bases, and 7 bases lay between the germline ends. The CDR3 covers 12 residues. CDR3: CSSGTGANVLTF. Here the CDR3 DNA reads TGCAGTTCAGGGACTGGGGCCAACGTCCTGACTTTC.

This clonotype was seen more than once but under ten times. J is TRBJ2-1 and V is TRBV2; unclear D gene. The germline CDR1 and CDR2 sequences are SNHLY and FYNNEI. The CDR3 has 14 residues. V was trimmed by 7 bases and J by 9 bases, leaving 19 bases between them. The DNA for the CDR3 is TGTGCCAGCACTCTGGAAGTAGGGTCCTTTGAGCAGTTCTTC. Protein product: CASTLEVGSFEQFF. Using reference TRBV2 and TRBJ2-1 for the parts outside the CDR3, the full variable domain is EPEVTQTPSHQVTQMGQEVILRCVPISNHLYFYWYRQILGQKVEFLVSFYNNEISEKSEIFDDQFSVERPDGSNFTLKIRSTKLEDSAMYFCASTLEVGSFEQFFGPGTRLTVL.

The V call is TRBV27, the J call TRBJ2-5, with 7 bases that match TRBD2. V gave up 4 bases and J gave up 9 bases; unmatched junction bases: 17. This CDR3 is 16 amino acids long. Germline V gene sequence: CDR1 MNHEY, CDR2 SMNVEV (reference sequence). CDR3 protein: CASSSTRTRLRGAQYF. As DNA, the CDR3 is TGTGCCAGCAGTTCTACACGGACTAGATTAAGAGGGGCCCAGTACTTC.

CDR3: CASSRRGGQVTYEQYF. CDR3 nucleotides: TGTGCCAGCAGCCGCCGCGGGGGACAGGTTACCTACGAGCAGTACTTC. The genes are TRBV3-1 and TRBJ2-7; D might be TRBD1 (8 bases). Germline lookup yields CDR1 LGHDT and CDR2 YNNKEL (reference sequence). V lost 4 bases, J lost 2 bases, and 18 bases lay in between. This CDR3 is built from 16 residues.

Ten or more counts support this clonotype. The chain couples TRBV7-9 to TRBJ2-2; D not certain. The CDR3 has 13 amino acids. Trimming shortened V by 5 bases and J by 4 bases, and 8 bases separated the two germline ends. Germline CDR1 reads SEHNR; CDR2 reads FQNEAQ (reference sequence). In nucleotides, the CDR3 is TGTGCCAGCAGCACGGTCGGCACCGGGGAGCTGTTTTTT. It specifies CASSTVGTGELFF.